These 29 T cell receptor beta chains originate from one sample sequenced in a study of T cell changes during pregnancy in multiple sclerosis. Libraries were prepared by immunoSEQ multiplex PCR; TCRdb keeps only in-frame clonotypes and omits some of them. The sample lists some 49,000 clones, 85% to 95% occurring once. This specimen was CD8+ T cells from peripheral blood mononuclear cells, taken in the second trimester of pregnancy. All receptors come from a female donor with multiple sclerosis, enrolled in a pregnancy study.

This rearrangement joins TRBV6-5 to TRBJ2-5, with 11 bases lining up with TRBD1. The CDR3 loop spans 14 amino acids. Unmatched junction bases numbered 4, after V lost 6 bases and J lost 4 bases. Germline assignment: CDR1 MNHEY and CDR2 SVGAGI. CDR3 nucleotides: TGTGCCAGCAGGTGGACAGGGGGCGGAGAGACCCAGTACTTC. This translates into CASRWTGGGETQYF.

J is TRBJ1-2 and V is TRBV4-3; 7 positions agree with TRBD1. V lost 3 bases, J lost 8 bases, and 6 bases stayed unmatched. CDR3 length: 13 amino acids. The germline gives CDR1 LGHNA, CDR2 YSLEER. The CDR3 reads CASSHRTGLGYTF. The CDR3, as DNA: TGCGCCAGCAGCCACCGGACAGGTTTAGGCTACACCTTC.

In nucleotides, the CDR3 is TGTGCCAGCAGCTTTCCGACTAGCGGGGCCGACGAGCAGTACTTC. Amino acid sequence: CASSFPTSGADEQYF. The rearrangement joins TRBV5-4 to TRBJ2-7; 11 bases line up with TRBD2. The length of the CDR3 is 15 residues. Germline CDR1 SGHNT, CDR2 YYREEE (reference sequence). V trimming: 2 bases; J trimming: 5 bases; junction bases outside the gene matches: 6.

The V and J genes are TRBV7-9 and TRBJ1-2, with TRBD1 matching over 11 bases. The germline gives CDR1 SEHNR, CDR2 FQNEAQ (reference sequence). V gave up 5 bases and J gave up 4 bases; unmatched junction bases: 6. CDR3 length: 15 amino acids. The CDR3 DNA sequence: TGTGCCAGCAGCCCGGACAGGGGGCTACTCTATGGCTACACCTTC. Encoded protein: CASSPDRGLLYGYTF.

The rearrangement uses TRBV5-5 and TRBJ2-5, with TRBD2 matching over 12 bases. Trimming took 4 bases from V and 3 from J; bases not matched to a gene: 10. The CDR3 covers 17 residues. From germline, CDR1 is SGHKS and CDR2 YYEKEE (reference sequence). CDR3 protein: CASSGQLAGGREETQYF. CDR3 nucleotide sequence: TGTGCCAGCAGCGGACAACTAGCGGGGGGCCGGGAAGAGACCCAGTACTTC.

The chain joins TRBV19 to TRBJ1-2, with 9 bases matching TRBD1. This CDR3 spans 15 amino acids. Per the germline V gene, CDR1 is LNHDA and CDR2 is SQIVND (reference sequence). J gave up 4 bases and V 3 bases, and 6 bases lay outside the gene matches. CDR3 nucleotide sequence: TGTGCCAGTAGTATTGGGACAGGGTCCTTCTATGGCTACACCTTC. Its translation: CASSIGTGSFYGYTF. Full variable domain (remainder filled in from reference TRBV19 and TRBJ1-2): DGGITQSPKYLFRKEGQNVTLSCEQNLNHDAMYWYRQDPGQGLRLIYYSQIVNDFQKGDIAEGYSVSREKKESFPLTVTSAQKNPTAFYLCASSIGTGSFYGYTFGSGTRLTVV.

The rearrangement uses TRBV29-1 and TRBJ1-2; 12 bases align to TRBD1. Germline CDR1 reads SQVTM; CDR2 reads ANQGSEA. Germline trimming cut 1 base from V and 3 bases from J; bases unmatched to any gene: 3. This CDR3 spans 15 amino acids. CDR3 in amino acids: CSVEGDRGLYYGYTF. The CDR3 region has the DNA TGCAGCGTTGAAGGGGACAGGGGGCTATACTATGGCTACACCTTC.

Here the CDR3 reads CASSPSGVNEQFF. CDR3 DNA sequence: TGTGCCAGCAGTCCTAGCGGGGTGAATGAGCAGTTCTTC. The chain has TRBV6-5 and TRBJ2-1; TRBD2 agrees at 9 bases. CDR1 is MNHEY and CDR2 is SVGAGI in the germline V gene. The CDR3 has 13 amino acids. V trimming: 5 bases; J trimming: 7 bases; junction bases outside the gene matches: 3.

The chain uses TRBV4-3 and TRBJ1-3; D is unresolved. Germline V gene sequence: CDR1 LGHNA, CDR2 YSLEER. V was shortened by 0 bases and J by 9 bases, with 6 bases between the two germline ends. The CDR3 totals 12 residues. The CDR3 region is CASSQESGTIYF. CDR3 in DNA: TGCGCCAGCAGCCAAGAAAGCGGCACCATATATTTT.

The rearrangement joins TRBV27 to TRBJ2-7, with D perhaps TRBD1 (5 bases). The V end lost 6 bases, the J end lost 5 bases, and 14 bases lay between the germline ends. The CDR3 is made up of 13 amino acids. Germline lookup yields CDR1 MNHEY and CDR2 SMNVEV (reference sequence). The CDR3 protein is CASRSIRAHEQYF. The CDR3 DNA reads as TGTGCCAGCAGGAGTATCAGGGCCCACGAGCAGTACTTC.

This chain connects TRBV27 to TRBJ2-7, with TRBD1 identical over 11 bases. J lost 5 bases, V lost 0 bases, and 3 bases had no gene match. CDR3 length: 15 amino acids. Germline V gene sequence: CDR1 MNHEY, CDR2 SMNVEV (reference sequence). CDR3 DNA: TGTGCCAGCAGTTTATCCGGACAGGGGGCCCACGAGCAGTACTTC. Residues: CASSLSGQGAHEQYF.

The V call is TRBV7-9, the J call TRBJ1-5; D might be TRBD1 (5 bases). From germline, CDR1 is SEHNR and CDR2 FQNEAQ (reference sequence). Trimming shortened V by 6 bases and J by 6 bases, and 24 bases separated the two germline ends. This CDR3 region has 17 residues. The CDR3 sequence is CASSSYMGGGQSQPQHF. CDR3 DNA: TGTGCCAGCAGTTCATATATGGGCGGGGGTCAGAGTCAGCCCCAGCATTTT.

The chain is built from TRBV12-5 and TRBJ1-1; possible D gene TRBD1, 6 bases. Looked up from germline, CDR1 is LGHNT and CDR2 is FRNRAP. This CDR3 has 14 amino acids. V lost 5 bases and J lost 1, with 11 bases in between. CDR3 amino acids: CASGTGTRNTEAFF. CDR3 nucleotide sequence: TGTGCTAGTGGTACCGGGACACGGAACACTGAAGCTTTCTTT.

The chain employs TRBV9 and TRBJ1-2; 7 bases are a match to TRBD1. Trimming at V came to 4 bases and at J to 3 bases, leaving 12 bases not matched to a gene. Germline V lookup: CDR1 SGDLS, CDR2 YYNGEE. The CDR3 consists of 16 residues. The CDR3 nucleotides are TGTGCCAGCAGCATACGGACAGGAGGGGATGACTATGGCTACACCTTC. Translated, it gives CASSIRTGGDDYGYTF.

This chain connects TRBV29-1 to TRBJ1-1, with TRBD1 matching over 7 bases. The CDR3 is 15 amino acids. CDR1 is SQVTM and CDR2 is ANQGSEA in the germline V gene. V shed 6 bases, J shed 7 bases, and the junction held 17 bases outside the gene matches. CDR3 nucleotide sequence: TGCAGCGTCCGCGGACAGGCTAAAGGAAGTGATGAAGCTTTCTTT. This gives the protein CSVRGQAKGSDEAFF.

The CDR3 spells CASSLAQVPTEQYF. CDR3 DNA: TGTGCCAGCAGCTTGGCACAGGTCCCCACCGAGCAGTACTTC. The chain has TRBV5-8 and TRBJ2-7, with a tentative D call TRBD1 (5 bases). The V end lost 0 bases, the J end lost 6 bases, and 13 bases lay between the germline ends. Germline V lookup: CDR1 SGHTS, CDR2 YDEGEE. This CDR3 is built from 14 residues.

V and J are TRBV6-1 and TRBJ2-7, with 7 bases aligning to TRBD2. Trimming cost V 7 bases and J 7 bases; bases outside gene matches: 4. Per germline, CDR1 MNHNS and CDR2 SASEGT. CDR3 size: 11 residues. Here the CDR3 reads CASNNSGEQYF. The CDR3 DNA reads TGTGCCAGCAATAATAGCGGGGAGCAGTACTTC.

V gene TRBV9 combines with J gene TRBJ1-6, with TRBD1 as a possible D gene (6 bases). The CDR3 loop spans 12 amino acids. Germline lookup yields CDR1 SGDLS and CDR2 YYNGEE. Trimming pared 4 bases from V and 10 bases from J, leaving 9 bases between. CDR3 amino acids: CASSLQGSPLHF. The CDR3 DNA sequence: TGTGCCAGCAGCCTACAGGGCTCACCCCTCCACTTT.

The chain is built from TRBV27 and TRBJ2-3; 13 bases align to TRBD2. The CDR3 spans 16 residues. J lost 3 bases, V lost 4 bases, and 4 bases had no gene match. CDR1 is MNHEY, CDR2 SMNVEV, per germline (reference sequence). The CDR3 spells CASSSLLAGGTDTQYF. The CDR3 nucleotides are TGTGCCAGCAGTTCCCTACTAGCGGGGGGGACAGATACGCAGTATTTT.

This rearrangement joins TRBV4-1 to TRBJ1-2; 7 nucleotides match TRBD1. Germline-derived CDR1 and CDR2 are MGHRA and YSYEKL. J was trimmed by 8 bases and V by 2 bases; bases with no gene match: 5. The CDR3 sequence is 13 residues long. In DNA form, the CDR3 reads TGCGCCAGCAGCCAACAGGGGGGATGGGGCTACACCTTC. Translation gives CASSQQGGWGYTF.

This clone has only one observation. The CDR3 DNA follows: TGTGCCAGCACCCCTGGAGGCAATAGCAATCAGCCCCAGCATTTT. It encodes CASTPGGNSNQPQHF. V usage is TRBV28 and J usage is TRBJ1-5; no definite D call. There are 15 residues in the CDR3. Trimming cost V 7 bases and J 0 bases, with 13 bases left between them. The germline CDR1 and CDR2 sequences are MDHEN and SYDVKM.

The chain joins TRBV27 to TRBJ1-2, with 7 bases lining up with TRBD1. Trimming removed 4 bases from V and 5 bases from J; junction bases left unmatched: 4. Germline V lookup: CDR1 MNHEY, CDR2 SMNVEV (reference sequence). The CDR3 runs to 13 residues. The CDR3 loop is CASSSTGIYGYTF. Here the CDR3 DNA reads TGTGCCAGCAGTTCGACAGGGATATATGGCTACACCTTC.

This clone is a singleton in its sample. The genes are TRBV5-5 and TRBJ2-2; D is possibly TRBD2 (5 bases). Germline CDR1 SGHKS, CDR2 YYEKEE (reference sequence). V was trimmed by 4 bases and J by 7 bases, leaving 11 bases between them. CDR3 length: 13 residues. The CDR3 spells CASSAGEDGELFF. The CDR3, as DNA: TGTGCCAGCAGCGCGGGTGAGGACGGGGAGCTGTTTTTT.

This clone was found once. CDR3 nucleotides: TGTGCCAGTAGTATAGATCTATCCGGGAGCTCCTACAATGAGCAGTTCTTC. Its translation is CASSIDLSGSSYNEQFF. The V and J genes are TRBV19 and TRBJ2-1; D might be TRBD2 (6 bases). Germline CDR1 LNHDA, CDR2 SQIVND (reference sequence). CDR3 length: 17 residues. The V end lost 0 bases, the J end lost 0 bases, and 12 bases lay between the germline ends.

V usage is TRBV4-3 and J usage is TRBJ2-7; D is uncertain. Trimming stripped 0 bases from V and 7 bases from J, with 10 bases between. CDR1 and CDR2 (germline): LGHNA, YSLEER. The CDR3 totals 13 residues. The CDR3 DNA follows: TGCGCCAGCAGCCAAGATCCCACGCGGGAGCAGTACTTC. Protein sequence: CASSQDPTREQYF.

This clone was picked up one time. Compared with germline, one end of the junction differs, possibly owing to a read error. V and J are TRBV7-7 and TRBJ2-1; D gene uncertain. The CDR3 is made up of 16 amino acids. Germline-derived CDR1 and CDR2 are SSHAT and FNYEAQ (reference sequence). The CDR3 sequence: CASSPRQASFYNEQFF. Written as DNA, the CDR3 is TGTGCTAGCAGCCCAAGGCAGGCGTCCTTCTACAATGAGCAGTTCTTC.

The CDR3: CASSRPYSYEQYF. For the CDR3, the DNA is TGTGCCAGCAGCCGTCCCTACTCCTACGAGCAGTACTTC. This rearrangement joins TRBV7-9 to TRBJ2-7, with D unclear. Germline V lookup: CDR1 SEHNR, CDR2 FQNEAQ (reference sequence). V was shortened by 5 bases and J by 0 bases, with 8 bases between the two germline ends. The CDR3 spans 13 residues.

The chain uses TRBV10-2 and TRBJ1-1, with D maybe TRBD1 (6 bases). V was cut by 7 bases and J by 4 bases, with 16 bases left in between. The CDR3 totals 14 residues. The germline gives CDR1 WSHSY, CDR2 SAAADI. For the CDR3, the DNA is TGCGCCAGCACCTACGACAGGAAATTCACTGAAGCTTTCTTT. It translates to CASTYDRKFTEAFF.

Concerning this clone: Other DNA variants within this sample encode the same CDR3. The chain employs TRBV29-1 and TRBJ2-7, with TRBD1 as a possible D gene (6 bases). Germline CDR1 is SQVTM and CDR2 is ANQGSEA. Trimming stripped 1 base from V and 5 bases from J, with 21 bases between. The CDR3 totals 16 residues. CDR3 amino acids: CSVEGEWGRDLHEQYF. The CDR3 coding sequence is TGCAGCGTTGAAGGGGAATGGGGGCGCGATCTCCACGAGCAGTACTTC.